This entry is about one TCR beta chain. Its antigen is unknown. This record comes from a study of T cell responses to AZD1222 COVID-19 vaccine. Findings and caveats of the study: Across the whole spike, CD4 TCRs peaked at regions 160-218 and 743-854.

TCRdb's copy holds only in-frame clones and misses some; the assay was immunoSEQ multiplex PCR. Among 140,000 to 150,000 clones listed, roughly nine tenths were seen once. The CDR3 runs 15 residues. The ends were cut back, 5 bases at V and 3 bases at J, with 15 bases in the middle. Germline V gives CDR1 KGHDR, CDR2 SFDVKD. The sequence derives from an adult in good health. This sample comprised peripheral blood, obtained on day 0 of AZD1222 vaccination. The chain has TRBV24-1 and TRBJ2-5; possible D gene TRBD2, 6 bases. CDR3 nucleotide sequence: TGTGCCACCAGTGTACCCGCGGGGCGAGAAGAGACCCAGTACTTC. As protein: CATSVPAGREETQYF.